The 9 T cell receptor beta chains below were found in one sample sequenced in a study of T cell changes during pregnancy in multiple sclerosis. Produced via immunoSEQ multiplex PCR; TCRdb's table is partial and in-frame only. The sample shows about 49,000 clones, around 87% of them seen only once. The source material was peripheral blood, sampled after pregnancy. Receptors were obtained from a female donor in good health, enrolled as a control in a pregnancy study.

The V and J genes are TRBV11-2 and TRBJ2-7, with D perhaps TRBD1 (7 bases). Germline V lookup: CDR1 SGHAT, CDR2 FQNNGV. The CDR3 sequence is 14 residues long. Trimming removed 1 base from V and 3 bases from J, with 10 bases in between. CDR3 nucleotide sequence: TGTGCCAGCAGCTTAGTTCAGGGGGGCTACGAGCAGTACTTC. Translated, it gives CASSLVQGGYEQYF.

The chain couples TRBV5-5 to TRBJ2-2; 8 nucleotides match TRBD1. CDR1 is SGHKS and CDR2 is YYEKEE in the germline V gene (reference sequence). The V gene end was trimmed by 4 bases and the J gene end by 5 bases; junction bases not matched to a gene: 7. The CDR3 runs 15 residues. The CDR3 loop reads CASSAGQGKTGELFF. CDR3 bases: TGTGCCAGCAGCGCCGGACAGGGTAAAACCGGGGAGCTGTTTTTT.

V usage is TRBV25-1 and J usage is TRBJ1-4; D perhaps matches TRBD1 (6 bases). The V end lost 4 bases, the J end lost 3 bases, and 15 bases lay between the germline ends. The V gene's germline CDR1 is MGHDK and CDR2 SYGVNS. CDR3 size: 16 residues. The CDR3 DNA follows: TGTGCCAGCAGTGTGACGCATCGACAGGCTAATGAAAAACTGTTTTTT. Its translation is CASSVTHRQANEKLFF.

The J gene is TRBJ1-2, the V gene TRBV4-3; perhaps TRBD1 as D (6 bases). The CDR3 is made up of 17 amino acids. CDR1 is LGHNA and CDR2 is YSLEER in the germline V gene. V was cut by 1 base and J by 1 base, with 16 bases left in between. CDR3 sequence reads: CASSQGTGTKLNYGYTF. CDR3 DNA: TGCGCCAGCAGCCAAGGGACCGGGACAAAGCTTAACTATGGCTACACCTTC.

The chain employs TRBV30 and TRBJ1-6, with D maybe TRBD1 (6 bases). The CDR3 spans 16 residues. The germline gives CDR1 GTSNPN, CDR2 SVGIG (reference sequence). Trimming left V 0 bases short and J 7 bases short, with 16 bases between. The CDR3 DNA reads TGTGCCTGGAGTGTACTGGGGGACACGGTGAATTCACCCCTCCACTTT. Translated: CAWSVLGDTVNSPLHF.

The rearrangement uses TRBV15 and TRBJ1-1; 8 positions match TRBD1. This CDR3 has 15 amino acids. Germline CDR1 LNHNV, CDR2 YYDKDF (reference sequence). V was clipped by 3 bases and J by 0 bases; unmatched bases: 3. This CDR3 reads CATSRDREVNTEAFF. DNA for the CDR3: TGTGCCACCAGCAGGGACAGGGAAGTGAACACTGAAGCTTTCTTT.

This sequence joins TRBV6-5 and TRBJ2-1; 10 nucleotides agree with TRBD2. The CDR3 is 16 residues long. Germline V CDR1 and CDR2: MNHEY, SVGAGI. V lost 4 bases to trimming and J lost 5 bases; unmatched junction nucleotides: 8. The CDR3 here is CASSSSSGGVNNEQFF. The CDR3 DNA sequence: TGTGCCAGCAGTTCCTCAAGCGGGGGGGTCAACAATGAGCAGTTCTTC.

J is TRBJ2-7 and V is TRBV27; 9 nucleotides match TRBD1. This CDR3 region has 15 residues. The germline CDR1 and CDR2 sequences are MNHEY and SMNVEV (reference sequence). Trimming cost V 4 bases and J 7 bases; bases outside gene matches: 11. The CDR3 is CASSSLDRGLGEQYF. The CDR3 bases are TGTGCCAGCAGTTCCTTGGACAGGGGTCTTGGGGAGCAGTACTTC.

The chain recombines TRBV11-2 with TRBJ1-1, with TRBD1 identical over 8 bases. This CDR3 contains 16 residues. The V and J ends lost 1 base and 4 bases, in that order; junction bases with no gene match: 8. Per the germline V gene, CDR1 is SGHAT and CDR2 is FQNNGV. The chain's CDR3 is CASSLVMGQVRTEAFF. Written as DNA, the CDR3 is TGTGCCAGCAGCTTAGTTATGGGACAGGTTCGCACTGAAGCTTTCTTT.